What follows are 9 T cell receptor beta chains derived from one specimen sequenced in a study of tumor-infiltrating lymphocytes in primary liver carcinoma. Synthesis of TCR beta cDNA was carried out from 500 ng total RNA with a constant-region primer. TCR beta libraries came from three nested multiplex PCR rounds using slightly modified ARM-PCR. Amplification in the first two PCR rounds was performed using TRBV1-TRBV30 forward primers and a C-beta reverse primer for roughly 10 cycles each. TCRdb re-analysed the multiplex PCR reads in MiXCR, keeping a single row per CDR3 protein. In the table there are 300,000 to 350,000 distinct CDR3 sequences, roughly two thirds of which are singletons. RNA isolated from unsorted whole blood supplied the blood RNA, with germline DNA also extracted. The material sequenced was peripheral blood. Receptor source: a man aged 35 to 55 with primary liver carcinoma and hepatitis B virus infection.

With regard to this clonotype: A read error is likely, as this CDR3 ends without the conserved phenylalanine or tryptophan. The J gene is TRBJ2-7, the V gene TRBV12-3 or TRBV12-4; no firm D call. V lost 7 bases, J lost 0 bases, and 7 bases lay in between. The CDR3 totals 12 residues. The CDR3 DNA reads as TGTGCCAGCACGGATGACTCCTACGAGCAGTACCTC. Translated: CASTDDSYEQYL.

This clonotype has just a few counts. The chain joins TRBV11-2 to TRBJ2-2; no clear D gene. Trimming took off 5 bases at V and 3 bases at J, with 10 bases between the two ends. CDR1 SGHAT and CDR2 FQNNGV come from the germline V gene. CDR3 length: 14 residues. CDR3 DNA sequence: TGTGCCAGCAGCCTTGACGGTCACACCGGGGAGCTGTTTTTT. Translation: CASSLDGHTGELFF. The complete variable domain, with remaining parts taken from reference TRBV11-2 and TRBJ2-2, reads EAGVAQSPRYKIIEKRQSVAFWCNPISGHATLYWYQQILGQGPKLLIQFQNNGVVDDSQLPKDRFSAERLKGVDSTLKIQPAKLEDSAVYLCASSLDGHTGELFFGEGSRLTVL.

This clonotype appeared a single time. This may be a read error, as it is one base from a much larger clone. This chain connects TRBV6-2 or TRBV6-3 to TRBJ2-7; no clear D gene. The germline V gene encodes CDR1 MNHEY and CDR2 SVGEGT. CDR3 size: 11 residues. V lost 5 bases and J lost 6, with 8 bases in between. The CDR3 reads CASSPRCEQYF. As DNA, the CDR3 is TGTGCCAGCAGTCCCCGGTGCGAGCAGTACTTC.

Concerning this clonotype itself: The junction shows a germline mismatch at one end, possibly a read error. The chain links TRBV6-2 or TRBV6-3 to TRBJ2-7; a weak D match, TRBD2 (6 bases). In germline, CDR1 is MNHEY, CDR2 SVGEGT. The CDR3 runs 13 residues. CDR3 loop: CASGLAEVGEQYF. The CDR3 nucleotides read TGTGCCAGCGGGTTAGCGGAAGTCGGGGAGCAATACTTC.

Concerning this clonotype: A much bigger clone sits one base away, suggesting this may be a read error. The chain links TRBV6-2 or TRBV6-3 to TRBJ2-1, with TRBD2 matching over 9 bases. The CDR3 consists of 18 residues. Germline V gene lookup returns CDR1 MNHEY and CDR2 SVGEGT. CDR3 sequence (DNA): TGTGCCAGCAGCTCACGGACTCGGGGGCGGGAGGGCTACAAAGAGCAGTTCTTC. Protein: CASSSRTRGREGYKEQFF.

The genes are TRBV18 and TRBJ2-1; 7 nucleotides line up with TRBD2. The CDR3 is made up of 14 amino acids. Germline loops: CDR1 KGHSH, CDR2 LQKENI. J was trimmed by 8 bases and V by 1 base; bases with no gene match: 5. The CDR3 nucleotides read TGTGCCAGCTCACCACGGATCCGGGAGGATGAGCAGTTCTTC. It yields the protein CASSPRIREDEQFF. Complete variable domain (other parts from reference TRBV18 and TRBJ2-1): NAGVMQNPRHLVRRRGQEARLRCSPMKGHSHVYWYRQLPEEGLKFMVYLQKENIIDESGMPKERFSAEFPKEGPSILRIQQVVRGDSAAYFCASSPRIREDEQFFGPGTRLTVL.

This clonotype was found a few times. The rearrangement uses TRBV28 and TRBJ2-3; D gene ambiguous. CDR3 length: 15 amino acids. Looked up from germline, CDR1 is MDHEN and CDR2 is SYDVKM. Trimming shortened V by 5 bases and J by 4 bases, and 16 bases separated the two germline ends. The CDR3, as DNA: TGTGCCAGCAGTCCCCCCGGTTCCCTGGCAGATACGCAGTATTTT. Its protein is CASSPPGSLADTQYF.

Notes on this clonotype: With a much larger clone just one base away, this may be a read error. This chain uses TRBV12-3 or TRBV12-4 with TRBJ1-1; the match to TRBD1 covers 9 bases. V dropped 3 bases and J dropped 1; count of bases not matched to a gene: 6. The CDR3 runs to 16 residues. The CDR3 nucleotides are TGTGCCAGCAGTTTCGGAACAGGGGGCTGGAACACTGAAGCTTTCTTT. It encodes CASSFGTGGWNTEAFF.

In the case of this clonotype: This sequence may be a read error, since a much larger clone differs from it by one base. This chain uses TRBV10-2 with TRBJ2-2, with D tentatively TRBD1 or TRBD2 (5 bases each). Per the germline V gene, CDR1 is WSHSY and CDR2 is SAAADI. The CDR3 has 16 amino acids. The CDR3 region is CASRDRRGFNIGELFF. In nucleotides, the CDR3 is TGCGCCAGCAGAGACAGACGAGGGTTCAACATCGGGGAGCTGTTTTTT.